The 30 T cell receptor beta chains given below trace back to one sample, sequenced in a study of T cells in women clearing cervical HPV infection. Sequenced by immunoSEQ multiplex PCR; TCRdb stores in-frame clones only, minus some. This sample's table has 13,000 to 15,000 clones. Sequenced input: blood buffy coat. All receptors come from a woman between 18 and 69 years old with a cervical HPV16 infection that either progressed to CIN3+ or cleared (not recorded which).

Regarding this clone: The read ends 3 residues shy of where the CDR3 ends; the end is completed using the germline J gene. V and J are TRBV20-1 and TRBJ2-2, with 9 bases fitting TRBD1. The germline CDR1 and CDR2 sequences are DFQATT and SNEGSKA (reference sequence). V shed 6 bases and J 6 bases; nucleotides not matched to a gene: 5. The CDR3 covers 13 residues. The chain's CDR3 is CSAPDRGAGELFF. CDR3 DNA (partial): TGCAGTGCGCCCGACAGGGGGGCCGGGGAG.

Comments on this clone: The CDR3 end lies 3 residues beyond the end of the read and is filled in from the germline J gene. The chain carries TRBV28 and TRBJ2-7; perhaps TRBD1 as D (5 bases). The V and J ends lost 2 bases and 6 bases respectively, with 11 bases between them. The CDR3 sequence is 13 residues long. Germline V gives CDR1 MDHEN, CDR2 SYDVKM. The part of the CDR3 DNA that was read is TGTGCCAGCAGTTTACAGGGAAAAGGCGAG. It encodes CASSLQGKGE. The full CDR3 protein reads CASSLQGKGEQYF.

On this clone itself: Read data end 3 residues before the CDR3 end; the end is taken from the germline J gene. The chain carries TRBV5-1 and TRBJ1-5; TRBD1 matches at 9 bases. CDR1 SGHRS and CDR2 YFSETQ come from the germline V gene. CDR3 size: 14 residues. The V segment lost 3 bases and the J segment 7 bases; nucleotides outside the gene matches: 5. The part of the CDR3 DNA that was read is TGCGCCAGCAGCTCGGGACAGGGTGGCCAGCCC. It is translated as CASSSGQGGQP. The full CDR3 protein reads CASSSGQGGQPQHF.

Concerning this clone itself: Read data end 3 residues before the CDR3 end; the end is taken from the germline J gene. The V and J genes are TRBV4-2 and TRBJ2-7, with 14 bases matching TRBD2. J was trimmed by 2 bases and V by 3 bases; bases with no gene match: 6. The CDR3 is made up of 17 amino acids. Germline CDR1 LGHNA, CDR2 YNFKEQ. The CDR3 bases that were read are TGTGCCAGCAGCCAGGCGGGACTAGCGGGGGAAGCCTACGAG. It specifies CASSQAGLAGEAYE. The CDR3 reads in full as CASSQAGLAGEAYEQYF.

A word on this clone: The read terminates 3 residues before the CDR3 end, so the remaining end is supplied by the germline J gene. The chain has TRBV13 and TRBJ2-7; perhaps TRBD2 as D (6 bases). This CDR3 comprises 15 residues. CDR1 and CDR2 from the germline V gene are PRHDT and FYEKMQ (reference sequence). V lost 0 bases to trimming and J lost 3 bases, with 12 bases between them. This CDR3 is CASSLGVSSGYEQYF. The CDR3 DNA, read in part, is TGTGCCAGCAGCTTAGGTGTAAGTAGCGGCTACGAG. The full variable domain, completed using reference TRBV13 and TRBJ2-7, is AAGVIQSPRHLIKEKRETATLKCYPIPRHDTVYWYQQGPGQDPQFLISFYEKMQSDKGSIPDRFSAQQFSDYHSELNMSSLELGDSALYFCASSLGVSSGYEQYFGPGTRLTVT.

Note on this clone: The CDR3 goes on 3 residues after the read ends, and that part is filled in from the germline J gene. The chain has TRBV7-2 and TRBJ1-6; tentatively, D is TRBD1 (5 bases). The germline gives CDR1 SGHTA, CDR2 FQGNSA. V shed 5 bases and J shed 7 bases, with 9 bases lying between them. This CDR3 contains 13 residues. The sequenced part of the CDR3 DNA is TGTGCCAGCAGCGCCCGGGGGAATTCACCC. Protein sequence: CASSARGNSP. The complete CDR3 reads CASSARGNSPLHF.

Regarding this clone: Germline and junction disagree at one end, which may indicate a read error. The read stops 3 residues short of the end of the CDR3; the missing end is completed from the germline J gene. Different DNA sequences within this sample yield the same CDR3. V and J are TRBV5-1 and TRBJ1-3; tentatively, D is TRBD1 (5 bases). CDR3 length: 16 residues. The germline gives CDR1 SGHRS, CDR2 YFSETQ. The CDR3 region is CASSLAGAGYGNTIYF. The covered CDR3 bases are TGCGCCAGCAGCTTGGCCGGTGCAGGGTACGGAAACACA.

Of note for this clone: At one end, the junction sequence differs from germline, possibly due to a read error. The CDR3 end lies 3 residues beyond the end of the read and is filled in from the germline J gene. V gene TRBV30 combines with J gene TRBJ1-1; TRBD1 aligns across 7 bases. The CDR3 contains 15 residues. CDR1 and CDR2 from the germline V gene are GTSNPN and SVGIG (reference sequence). CDR3 DNA, as far as it was read: TGTGCCGGGAGAGGGGTGACAGGGTTGGGAACTGAA. This gives the protein CAGRGVTGLGTE. The whole CDR3 region reads CAGRGVTGLGTEAFF.

Points on this clone: The read halts 3 residues ahead of the CDR3 end, with the missing end drawn from the germline J gene. The J gene is TRBJ2-2, the V gene TRBV19; D might be TRBD1 (6 bases). The V end was cut by 4 bases, the J end by 4 bases, with 13 bases between. The length of the CDR3 is 15 residues. Germline V gives CDR1 LNHDA, CDR2 SQIVND (reference sequence). The CDR3 loop is CASSTHGQTTGELFF. Incomplete CDR3 DNA: TGTGCCAGTAGTACCCACGGACAGACCACCGGGGAG.

Of note for this clone: Read sequence stops 3 residues before the CDR3 end, and the germline J gene provides the missing end. The rearrangement links TRBV7-2 to TRBJ2-1; D is uncertain. Germline V gene sequence: CDR1 SGHTA, CDR2 FQGNSA. The CDR3 spans 13 residues. V was shortened by 5 bases and J by 6 bases, with 11 bases between the two germline ends. CDR3 loop: CASSPSPGNEQFF. The CDR3 bases that were read are TGTGCCAGCAGCCCCTCCCCCGGCAATGAG. The full variable domain, with the rest looked up from reference TRBV7-2 and TRBJ2-1, is GAGVSQSPSNKVTEKGKDVELRCDPISGHTALYWYRQSLGQGLEFLIYFQGNSAPDKSGLPSDRFSAERTGGSVSTLTIQRTQQEDSAVYLCASSPSPGNEQFFGPGTRLTVL.

Worth noting for this clone: With the read ending 3 residues before the CDR3 end, the germline J gene is used to fill in that end. This chain uses TRBV2 with TRBJ2-3, with 11 bases lining up with TRBD2. The V segment lost 9 bases and the J segment 4 bases; nucleotides outside the gene matches: 9. This CDR3 is built from 15 residues. Germline V gene sequence: CDR1 SNHLY, CDR2 FYNNEI. The chain's CDR3 is CARPRLAGFPDTQYF. CDR3 DNA (partial): TGTGCCAGACCGAGACTAGCGGGGTTTCCAGATACG.

As regards this clone: The read finishes 3 residues shy of the CDR3 end, and the germline J gene is used to complete it. This sequence joins TRBV7-6 and TRBJ2-3, with TRBD2 matching over 8 bases. The germline V gene has CDR1 SGHVS and CDR2 FNYEAQ. The CDR3 is 14 residues long. CDR3: CASSLGTSLETQYF. CDR3 bases read: TGTGCCAGCAGCTTAGGGACTAGCCTAGAGACG.

Remarks on this clone: The read halts 3 residues ahead of the CDR3 end, with the missing end drawn from the germline J gene. The chain recombines TRBV20-1 with TRBJ1-4; TRBD1 agrees at 11 bases. Germline-derived CDR1 and CDR2 are DFQATT and SNEGSKA (reference sequence). The ends lost 1 base at V and 7 bases at J; junction bases unmatched: 11. CDR3 length: 17 amino acids. The DNA read from the CDR3 is TGCAGTGCTAGAGCCGCCGGGACAGGGGGACGGAGTGAAAAA. Its translation is CSARAAGTGGRSEK. The full CDR3 reads CSARAAGTGGRSEKLFF.

In the case of this clone: From the germline J gene comes the end of the CDR3, since the read stops 3 residues before it. The chain uses TRBV30 and TRBJ2-5; 10 bases match TRBD2. The V segment lost 5 bases and the J segment 5 bases; nucleotides outside the gene matches: 8. The CDR3 spans 14 residues. In germline, CDR1 is GTSNPN, CDR2 SVGIG (reference sequence). The DNA read from the CDR3 is TGTGCCTGGGGAAGCGGGGGGGCTCCCGAGACC. This translates into CAWGSGGAPET. The entire CDR3 protein reads CAWGSGGAPETQYF.

Concerning this clone itself: The read gets to within 3 residues of the CDR3 end, and the germline J gene fills in the rest. This chain links TRBV18 with TRBJ1-2; 7 bases line up with TRBD1. CDR1 KGHSH and CDR2 LQKENI come from the germline V gene. V was clipped by 4 bases and J by 6 bases; unmatched bases: 5. The CDR3 has 13 amino acids. The DNA read from the CDR3 is TGTGCCAGCTCACGTGGACAGGACGATGGC. The encoded protein is CASSRGQDDG. The complete CDR3 protein is CASSRGQDDGYTF. The variable domain in full, with the rest retrieved from reference TRBV18 and TRBJ1-2, is NAGVMQNPRHLVRRRGQEARLRCSPMKGHSHVYWYRQLPEEGLKFMVYLQKENIIDESGMPKERFSAEFPKEGPSILRIQQVVRGDSAAYFCASSRGQDDGYTFGSGTRLTVV.

Here the CDR3 reads CASSRGQGETQYF. The covered CDR3 bases are TGTGCCAGCAGCCGCGGACAGGGTGAGACC. V is TRBV12-3 or TRBV12-4 and J is TRBJ2-5, with 8 bases aligning to TRBD1. The observed sequence ends 3 residues before the CDR3 terminus, with the missing tail filled in from the germline J gene. The CDR3 runs 13 residues. Losses at the gene ends were 6 bases for V and 5 bases for J; bases not matched to a gene: 5.

Comments on this clone: The missing CDR3 end, 3 residues past where the read stops, is filled in from the germline J gene. This sequence joins TRBV29-1 and TRBJ2-4; the match to TRBD1 covers 9 bases. Germline CDR1 is SQVTM and CDR2 is ANQGSEA. The CDR3 runs to 13 residues. The CDR3 spells CSGRTGANYGQYF. The sequenced CDR3 bases are TGCAGCGGACGGACAGGGGCGAACTATGGT.

As for this clone: With the read ending 3 residues before the CDR3 end, the germline J gene is used to fill in that end. V gene TRBV6-4 combines with J gene TRBJ2-3, with 14 nucleotides matching TRBD2. The length of the CDR3 is 19 residues. V shed 2 bases, J shed 8 bases, and the junction held 15 bases outside the gene matches. Per the germline V gene, CDR1 is MRHNA and CDR2 is SNTAGT. CDR3 bases read: TGTGCCAGCAGTGACACTACTGGGACTAGCGGGGGAGTCATTGGTACG. Translated, it gives CASSDTTGTSGGVIGT. The CDR3, in full, reads CASSDTTGTSGGVIGTQYF.

On this clone itself: The CDR3 extends 3 residues past the end of the read, so its final part is completed from the germline J gene. The V gene is TRBV28, the J gene TRBJ1-2, with D uncertain. The length of the CDR3 is 12 residues. CDR1 is MDHEN and CDR2 is SYDVKM in the germline V gene. The germline V and J ends were trimmed by 5 bases and 2 bases, with 6 bases remaining between them. The DNA read from the CDR3 is TGTGCCAGCAGTGCAGCGAACTATGGC. Translation: CASSAANYG. The full CDR3 reads CASSAANYGYTF.

Notes on this clone: A junction end diverges from the germline sequence, so it may reflect a read error. The read terminates 3 residues before the CDR3 end, so the remaining end is supplied by the germline J gene. This sample includes further DNA sequences coding for the same CDR3. The genes are TRBV5-1 and TRBJ1-2; unclear D gene. Germline V gene lookup returns CDR1 SGHRS and CDR2 YFSETQ. The CDR3 totals 15 residues. The CDR3 loop is CASSLIPEANYGYTF. The CDR3 bases that were read are TGCGCCAGCAGCTTGATTCCAGAGGCTAACTATGGA. The whole variable domain, remainder taken from reference TRBV5-1 and TRBJ1-2, is KAGVTQTPRYLIKTRGQQVTLSCSPISGHRSVSWYQQTPGQGLQFLFEYFSETQRNKGNFPGRFSGRQFSNSRSEMNVSTLELGDSALYLCASSLIPEANYGYTFGSGTRLTVV.

A remark on this clone: The read terminates 3 residues before the CDR3 end, so the remaining end is supplied by the germline J gene. The J gene is TRBJ2-5, the V gene TRBV19, with a tentative D call TRBD1 (6 bases). This CDR3 region has 13 residues. CDR1 and CDR2 (germline): LNHDA, SQIVND (reference sequence). V gave up 5 bases and J gave up 3 bases, with 10 bases separating them. The sequenced part of the CDR3 DNA is TGTGCCAGTAGTTGGGACACCGAAGAGACC. Translation: CASSWDTEET. The full CDR3 sequence reads CASSWDTEETQYF.

Incomplete CDR3 DNA: TGTGCCACAAGCGGACTAATTCAAGAGACC. It translates to CATSGLIQET. The full CDR3 protein is CATSGLIQETQYF. The chain uses TRBV10-3 and TRBJ2-5, with D tentatively TRBD2 (6 bases). The read halts 3 residues ahead of the CDR3 end, with the missing end drawn from the germline J gene. The CDR3 is 13 amino acids. Per germline, CDR1 ENHRY and CDR2 SYGVKD. V shed 10 bases and J shed 2 bases, with 14 bases lying between them.

With regard to this clone: Read sequence stops 3 residues before the CDR3 end, and the germline J gene provides the missing end. The rearrangement links TRBV2 to TRBJ1-5, with 7 bases matching TRBD1. Germline lookup yields CDR1 SNHLY and CDR2 FYNNEI. J gave up 7 bases and V 6 bases, and 9 bases lay outside the gene matches. This CDR3 has 14 amino acids. The part of the CDR3 DNA that was read is TGTGCCAGCAGGGGGACAGAGGGGCAACAGCCC. It yields the protein CASRGTEGQQP. The complete CDR3 sequence is CASRGTEGQQPQHF. Based on the CDR3 plus reference TRBV2 and TRBJ1-5, the full variable domain is EPEVTQTPSHQVTQMGQEVILRCVPISNHLYFYWYRQILGQKVEFLVSFYNNEISEKSEIFDDQFSVERPDGSNFTLKIRSTKLEDSAMYFCASRGTEGQQPQHFGDGTRLSIL.

Remarks on this clone: The read gets to within 3 residues of the CDR3 end, and the germline J gene fills in the rest. The chain joins TRBV29-1 to TRBJ2-2, with TRBD1 matching 7 bases. The CDR3 loop spans 14 amino acids. The germline V gene encodes CDR1 SQVTM and CDR2 ANQGSEA. J lost 3 bases, V lost 4 bases, and 5 bases had no gene match. CDR3 DNA (partial): TGCAGCGTTGGAAGACAGGGATACACCGGGGAG. Amino acids: CSVGRQGYTGE. The entire CDR3 protein reads CSVGRQGYTGELFF.

By frequency, this clone is medium-sized. From the germline J gene comes the end of the CDR3, since the read stops 3 residues before it. This chain connects TRBV20-1 to TRBJ1-6, with a weak D call TRBD1 (5 bases). This CDR3 is 13 amino acids long. The V end was cut by 3 bases, the J end by 6 bases, with 9 bases between. Germline-derived CDR1 and CDR2 are DFQATT and SNEGSKA (reference sequence). CDR3 DNA (partial): TGCAGTGCTAGCGGTGACAGTAATTCACCC. Its protein is CSASGDSNSP. The whole CDR3 protein is CSASGDSNSPLHF.

As to this clone: The read finishes 3 residues shy of the CDR3 end, and the germline J gene is used to complete it. The J gene is TRBJ2-4, the V gene TRBV30; 8 bases match TRBD1. Germline V lookup: CDR1 GTSNPN, CDR2 SVGIG (reference sequence). The CDR3 covers 13 residues. CDR3 protein: CAWSRQGLGGQYF. The DNA read from the CDR3 is TGTGCCTGGAGTCGACAGGGGTTGGGGGGT.

Turning to this clone: The read ends 3 residues shy of where the CDR3 ends; the end is completed using the germline J gene. This chain joins TRBV7-9 and TRBJ2-3, with D possibly being TRBD2 (5 bases). Looked up from germline, CDR1 is SEHNR and CDR2 is FQNEAQ (reference sequence). V was pared by 5 bases and J by 5 bases, with 14 bases between. This CDR3 is 14 amino acids long. CDR3 region: CASSPGGTVDTQYF. The CDR3 bases that were read are TGTGCCAGCAGCCCCGGAGGTACAGTAGATACG.

Comments on this clone: Read sequence stops 3 residues before the CDR3 end, and the germline J gene provides the missing end. The rearrangement joins TRBV20-1 to TRBJ2-4; D may be TRBD1 or TRBD2 (6 bases each). Germline V gene data show CDR1 as DFQATT and CDR2 as SNEGSKA (reference sequence). The CDR3 spans 14 residues. This CDR3 is CSADSRGGGGGQYF. The sequenced part of the CDR3 DNA is TGCAGTGCCGACTCCAGAGGGGGAGGCGGTGGT.

Remarks on this clone: The read is 3 residues too short to cover the CDR3 end, so that end is filled in from the germline J gene. The gene calls are TRBV7-2 and TRBJ1-2; possible D gene TRBD1, 6 bases. Germline V gene data show CDR1 as SGHTA and CDR2 as FQGNSA. This CDR3 spans 14 amino acids. This CDR3 reads CASSRGGLAIDYTF. The sequenced part of the CDR3 DNA is TGTGCCAGCAGCAGAGGGGGACTAGCCATCGAC.

A word on this clone: The sequence runs out 3 residues before the end of the CDR3; the remainder is reconstructed from the germline J gene. The gene calls are TRBV27 and TRBJ2-7; D not certain. Germline CDR1 is MNHEY and CDR2 is SMNVEV (reference sequence). V was trimmed by 4 bases and J by 6 bases, leaving 22 bases between them. This CDR3 is 16 amino acids long. CDR3 protein: CASSSRPPKPPREQYF. CDR3 DNA (partial): TGTGCCAGCAGTTCACGCCCTCCCAAGCCCCCTCGCGAG.